A single TCR beta chain is shown here with its context. This CDR3 spans 16 amino acids. Per germline, CDR1 MNHNS and CDR2 SASEGT. The ends were cut back, 0 bases at V and 5 bases at J, with 16 bases in the middle. Each PCR replicate from the sorted subsets contained 200 to 250 ng DNA, which is some 30,000 T cell genomes. Authors' data handling: Sequence data from immunoSEQ were junction-only and lacked quality scores; consequently, filtering differed. The assay was immunoSEQ multiplex PCR, and TCRdb's table has in-frame clones only and misses some. Clone size and the V and J calls come from that table; the DNA yielded D and trimming. The sample includes a few hundred thousand clones, roughly 97% of them seen just once. The data stem from a study of shared clonotypes between healthy human individuals. Donors comprised only Caucasian adults living in Nashville, Tennessee.

The V and J genes are TRBV6-1 and TRBJ2-5; weak D call: TRBD1 (5 bases). The source of this sequence is a woman aged 30 to 39 in good health. Sequenced: naive CD4+ T cells sorted from blood. The subset is: CD45RA+ positively selected. The CDR3, as DNA: TGTGCCAGCAGTGAAGCCCTAGGGGCCCAGAGGGAGACCCAGTACTTC. Its protein product is CASSEALGAQRETQYF.